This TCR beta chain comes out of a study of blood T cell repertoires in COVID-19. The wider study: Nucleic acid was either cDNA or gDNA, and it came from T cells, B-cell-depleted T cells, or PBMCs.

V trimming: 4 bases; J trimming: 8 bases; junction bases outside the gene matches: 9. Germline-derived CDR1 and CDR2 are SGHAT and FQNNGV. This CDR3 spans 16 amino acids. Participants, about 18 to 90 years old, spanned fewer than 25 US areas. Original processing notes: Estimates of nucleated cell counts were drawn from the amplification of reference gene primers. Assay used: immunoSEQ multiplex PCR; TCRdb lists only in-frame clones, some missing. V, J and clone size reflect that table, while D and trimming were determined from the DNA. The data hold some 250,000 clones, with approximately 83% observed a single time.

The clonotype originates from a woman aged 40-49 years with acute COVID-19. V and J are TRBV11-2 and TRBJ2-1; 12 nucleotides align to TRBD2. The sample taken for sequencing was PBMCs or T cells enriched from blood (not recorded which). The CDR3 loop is CASSYPTSGSRDEQFF. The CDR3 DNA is TGTGCCAGCAGCTATCCGACTAGCGGGAGTAGGGATGAGCAGTTCTTC.